The 3 T cell receptor beta chains reported below all come from one sample, sequenced in a study of T-cell reconstitution after alpha-beta-depleted transplantation in children. Preparing the TCRbeta library involved the use of unique molecular identifiers. TCRdb used MiXCR to reprocess the PCR reads, holding one entry per CDR3 protein. This table holds a few hundred thousand distinct CDR3 sequences, about an eighth found once. Sequenced material: PBMCs, taken from the stem cell graft. The receptor set was obtained from a human donor who donated a stem cell graft to a child with Fanconi anemia.

The chain recombines TRBV11-2 with TRBJ2-7, with no clear D. The V gene lost 5 bases and the J gene lost 4 bases, with 15 bases spanning the gap. The CDR3 length is 14 residues. The V gene's germline CDR1 is SGHAT and CDR2 FQNNGV. CDR3 amino acids: CASSPDIFSYEQYF. For the CDR3, the DNA is TGTGCCAGCAGCCCCGACATTTTTTCTTACGAGCAGTACTTC.

This clonotype came up a few times. The CDR3: CASFRSVETQYF. The CDR3 DNA follows: TGCGCCAGCTTCCGTTCCGTAGAGACCCAGTACTTC. This sequence joins TRBV5-1 and TRBJ2-5; D call uncertain. The CDR3 contains 12 residues. The V end lost 7 bases, the J end lost 4 bases, and 11 bases lay between the germline ends. In germline, CDR1 is SGHRS, CDR2 YFSETQ.

Ten or more counts support this clonotype. This CDR3 is CASSQVPFSGEQFF. The CDR3 DNA sequence: TGCGCCAGCAGCCAAGTCCCCTTTAGCGGAGAGCAGTTCTTC. The gene calls are TRBV4-3 and TRBJ2-1; tentatively, D is TRBD2 (6 bases). V lost 1 base and J lost 10, with 14 bases in between. Germline-derived CDR1 and CDR2 are LGHNA and YSLEER. The CDR3 loop spans 14 amino acids.